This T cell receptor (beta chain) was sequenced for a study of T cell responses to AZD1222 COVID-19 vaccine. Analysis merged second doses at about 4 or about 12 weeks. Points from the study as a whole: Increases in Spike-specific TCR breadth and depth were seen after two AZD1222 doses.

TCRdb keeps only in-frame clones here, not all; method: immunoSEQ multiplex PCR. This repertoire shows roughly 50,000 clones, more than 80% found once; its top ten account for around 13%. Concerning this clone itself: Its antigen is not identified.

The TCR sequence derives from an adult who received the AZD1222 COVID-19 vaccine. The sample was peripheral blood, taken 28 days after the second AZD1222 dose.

CDR3 DNA sequence: TGTGCCAGCCACAGGGGCGCCGGGACTTTCTTT. Encoded protein: CASHRGAGTFF. The rearrangement joins TRBV19 to TRBJ1-1; TRBD1 agrees at 7 bases. The CDR3 contains 11 residues. The germline CDR1 and CDR2 sequences are LNHDA and SQIVND (reference sequence). Losses at the gene ends were 9 bases for V and 12 bases for J; bases not matched to a gene: 10.